This T cell receptor beta chain was obtained from a study of cytomegalovirus exposure and HLA in healthy donors. The germline CDR1 and CDR2 sequences are SGHRS and YFSETQ. CDR3 length: 15 residues. V gave up 4 bases and J gave up 1 base; unmatched junction bases: 6. The data were produced by immunoSEQ multiplex PCR, yet TCRdb's version contains in-frame clones alone and is incomplete. In the table there are 100,000 to 150,000 clones, roughly 94% of which are singletons. For this clone: Its antigen remains unknown.

General observations from the study: Published work reported that the classifier diagnosed cytomegalovirus status with high specificity and sensitivity. A few of the chains that were CMV-associated were confirmed in vitro to be specific for CMV antigens.

The material sequenced was PBMCs. The J gene is TRBJ1-1, the V gene TRBV5-1; 8 bases line up with TRBD1. This sequence originates from a young woman in good health and CMV-seronegative. CDR3 residues: CASSPRQGSNTEAFF. In nucleotides, the CDR3 is TGCGCCAGCAGCCCCAGACAGGGGTCGAACACTGAAGCTTTCTTT.